The count of the clone carrying this TCR beta chain is one. The record originates from a study of control samples from healthy donors and cancer patients. V dropped 6 bases and J dropped 3; count of bases not matched to a gene: 7. The CDR3 totals 14 residues. Germline V lookup: CDR1 MNHEY, CDR2 SVGAGI. The assay was immunoSEQ multiplex PCR, and TCRdb's table has in-frame clones only and misses some. The sample has about 51,000 clones, almost 90% seen once. The receptor's source is a man in his forties or fifties with head and neck cancer. The chain combines TRBV6-5 with TRBJ1-2; 7 positions agree with TRBD1. Sequenced sample: PBMCs. CDR3 loop: CASSRQGPDYGYTF. CDR3 nucleotide sequence: TGTGCCAGCAGCAGACAGGGTCCAGACTATGGCTACACCTTC.